Shown below are 20 T cell receptor beta chains from a single sample sequenced in a study of human T cells and chemical hapten exposure. Time point meaning: healthy volunteer bleed at 6 weeks. Whole blood that had not been fractionated was the source of extracted total RNA. MiXCR, applied by TCRdb to the RACE reads, yields one record per CDR3 protein. Here the sample spans tens of thousands of distinct CDR3 sequences, 4.5% to 5.5% being singletons. The material sequenced was whole blood. Source of these receptors: a human donor in good health. Some clones in this sample may be carry-over from other donors' samples.

This clonotype ranks as medium-sized. The CDR3 loop reads CASSPNARGHITDTQYF. In DNA, the CDR3 is TGTGCCAGCAGTCCCAACGCCAGGGGGCACATCACAGATACGCAGTATTTT. The rearrangement joins TRBV27 to TRBJ2-3; 8 bases align to TRBD1. CDR3 length equals 17 residues. Germline V lookup: CDR1 MNHEY, CDR2 SMNVEV (reference sequence). The V and J ends lost 5 bases and 2 bases, in that order; junction bases with no gene match: 12.

The CDR3 nucleotides read TGCAGCGTTGAACCCCGGGGTGACAGAAACTATGGCTACACCTTC. Its translation: CSVEPRGDRNYGYTF. The chain recombines TRBV29-1 with TRBJ1-2; possibly TRBD1 for D (5 bases). The V gene's germline CDR1 is SQVTM and CDR2 ANQGSEA. The CDR3 totals 15 residues. Trimming cost V 2 bases and J 2 bases, with 15 bases left between them. Complete variable domain (other parts from reference TRBV29-1 and TRBJ1-2): SAVISQKPSRDICQRGTSLTIQCQVDSQVTMMFWYRQQPGQSLTLIATANQGSEATYESGFVIDKFPISRPNLTFSTLTVSNMSPEDSSIYLCSVEPRGDRNYGYTFGSGTRLTVV.

In this sample, this clonotype turned up many times. V gene TRBV27 combines with J gene TRBJ1-6; TRBD1 agrees at 8 bases. V was pared by 6 bases and J by 9 bases, with 13 bases of the junction left unmatched. In germline, CDR1 is MNHEY, CDR2 SMNVEV (reference sequence). The CDR3 loop spans 16 amino acids. The CDR3 bases are TGTGCCAGCAGCCCCACCCCCGACAGGGGTGGTTCACCCCTCCACTTT. Translated: CASSPTPDRGGSPLHF.

This clonotype was recorded many times. This chain links TRBV20-1 with TRBJ1-5, with 7 nucleotides matching TRBD1. J gave up 1 base and V 4 bases, and 19 bases lay outside the gene matches. Per the germline V gene, CDR1 is DFQATT and CDR2 is SNEGSKA (reference sequence). The CDR3 extends over 19 amino acids. CDR3 loop: CSAKLFRGRGPVSNQPQHF. Here the CDR3 DNA reads TGCAGTGCTAAATTATTTAGGGGGCGAGGGCCCGTAAGCAATCAGCCCCAGCATTTT.

This clonotype came up many times. The genes are TRBV7-2 and TRBJ2-3; 8 bases line up with TRBD2. The CDR3 is 15 amino acids. Trimming at V came to 1 base and at J to 2 bases, leaving 2 bases not matched to a gene. Germline CDR1 SGHTA, CDR2 FQGNSA. The CDR3 protein is CASSLGLAYTDTQYF. CDR3 nucleotide sequence: TGTGCCAGCAGCTTAGGACTAGCGTACACAGATACGCAGTATTTT.

This clonotype was observed at least ten times. The chain recombines TRBV6-4 with TRBJ2-1; 9 bases align to TRBD2. V was clipped by 4 bases and J by 3 bases; unmatched bases: 4. The germline V gene has CDR1 MRHNA and CDR2 SNTAGT. This CDR3 is 15 amino acids long. CDR3 coding DNA: TGTGCCAGCAGTGTGGGAGCGGGAGGCTACAATGAGCAGTTCTTC. It codes for CASSVGAGGYNEQFF.

Many counts were recorded for this clonotype. This chain links TRBV3-1 with TRBJ1-2; no reliable D call. V lost 5 bases to trimming and J lost 7 bases, with 14 bases between them. Germline lookup yields CDR1 LGHDT and CDR2 YNNKEL (reference sequence). The CDR3 runs 13 residues. CDR3 coding DNA: TGTGCCAGCAGCTTTAGGGAAAAGAGTGGCTACACCTTC. Protein product: CASSFREKSGYTF.

This clonotype was seen at least ten times. The chain carries TRBV29-1 and TRBJ2-5; 7 bases map to TRBD1. The CDR3 loop spans 12 amino acids. CDR1 SQVTM and CDR2 ANQGSEA come from the germline V gene. J lost 3 bases, V lost 6 bases, and 4 bases had no gene match. CDR3 residues: CSVGQTKETQYF. CDR3 nucleotides: TGCAGCGTGGGACAGACAAAAGAGACCCAGTACTTC.

This clonotype was counted many times. The chain recombines TRBV7-2 with TRBJ2-3; possible D gene TRBD2, 5 bases. The CDR3 runs 15 residues. Germline assignment: CDR1 SGHTA and CDR2 FQGNSA. Trimming took 1 base from V and 1 from J, leaving 9 bases between them. Written as DNA, the CDR3 is TGTGCCAGCAGCTTAGTCCGGCGGGGCACAGATACGCAGTATTTT. Its translation is CASSLVRRGTDTQYF.

In regard to this clonotype: This may stem from a read error, because a much larger clone lies one nucleotide away. The rearrangement uses TRBV20-1 and TRBJ2-3; a possible D gene is TRBD2 (5 bases). The CDR3 length is 13 residues. With 3 bases removed from V and 5 bases from J, the gap between germline ends came to 12 bases. The germline V gene has CDR1 DFQATT and CDR2 SNEGSKA (reference sequence). For the CDR3, the DNA is TGCAGTGCTAGGGCCCCCGGGGTAGATACGCAGTATTTT. Its protein is CSARAPGVDTQYF.

This clonotype has ten or more counts. The chain links TRBV20-1 to TRBJ1-6; 10 nucleotides align to TRBD1. The junction had 8 bases not matched to a gene; V was cut back by 1 base and J by 8 bases. Looked up from germline, CDR1 is DFQATT and CDR2 is SNEGSKA (reference sequence). This CDR3 contains 16 residues. CDR3 DNA: TGCAGTGCTAGAGTTGGGGGGGGGACAGGGGATTCACCCCTCCACTTT. Translating it yields CSARVGGGTGDSPLHF.

In its sample, this clonotype was seen many times. The chain employs TRBV29-1 and TRBJ2-1, with D perhaps matching TRBD2 (7 bases). CDR1 and CDR2 (germline): SQVTM, ANQGSEA. V gave up 5 bases and J gave up 0 bases, with 11 bases separating them. The CDR3 length is 14 residues. In nucleotides, the CDR3 is TGCAGCGTTCTAGGGGGGGGCTCCTACAATGAGCAGTTCTTC. It is translated as CSVLGGGSYNEQFF.

Ten or more counts support this clonotype. The chain couples TRBV7-2 to TRBJ1-2, with D unclear. Germline lookup yields CDR1 SGHTA and CDR2 FQGNSA. The CDR3 has 14 residues. With 1 base removed from V and 3 bases from J, the gap between germline ends came to 9 bases. DNA for the CDR3: TGTGCCAGCAGCTTAGAGATCGGAGACTATGGCTACACCTTC. Translated: CASSLEIGDYGYTF.

In its sample, this clonotype was seen many times. The chain links TRBV12-3 or TRBV12-4 to TRBJ2-3, with TRBD1 identical over 8 bases. The V and J ends lost 5 bases and 1 base, in that order; junction bases with no gene match: 8. This CDR3 is built from 16 residues. CDR3 DNA: TGTGCCAGCAGTCAAGTGCAGGGGGCAGGCACAGATACGCAGTATTTT. Encoded protein: CASSQVQGAGTDTQYF.

This clonotype showed up many times. J is TRBJ1-1 and V is TRBV24-1; D not certain. The V gene's germline CDR1 is KGHDR and CDR2 SFDVKD. The CDR3 length is 13 residues. With 10 bases removed from V and 5 bases from J, the gap between germline ends came to 16 bases. The CDR3 DNA is TGTGCCACTACCCAAAAAGGTGATACTGAAGCTTTCTTT. This encodes CATTQKGDTEAFF.

This clonotype was observed at least ten times. The rearrangement joins TRBV7-2 to TRBJ1-5, with D uncertain. The CDR3 extends over 13 amino acids. Between the trimmed V and J ends, which lost 7 bases and 6 bases, there was a span of 13 bases. The germline V gene encodes CDR1 SGHTA and CDR2 FQGNSA. The CDR3 region is CASTPLSGQPQHF. CDR3 DNA: TGTGCCAGCACCCCCCTTTCGGGTCAGCCCCAGCATTTT.

This clonotype was detected a few times. The V gene is TRBV20-1, the J gene TRBJ2-6; 7 bases map to TRBD1. J lost 2 bases, V lost 5 bases, and 6 bases had no gene match. Germline values: CDR1 DFQATT, CDR2 SNEGSKA (reference sequence). The CDR3 spans 15 residues. The CDR3 DNA reads as TGCAGTGCTCCAAATACAGGGGCTGGGGCCAACGTCCTGACTTTC. This translates into CSAPNTGAGANVLTF.

This clonotype appeared a few times. The chain carries TRBV11-3 and TRBJ2-2; D possibly corresponds to TRBD2 (5 bases). The CDR3 contains 16 residues. Germline V CDR1 and CDR2: SGHNT, YENEEA. V was trimmed by 5 bases and J by 1 base, leaving 14 bases between them. CDR3 sequence: CASSPAEAVNTGELFF. The CDR3 DNA sequence: TGTGCCAGCAGCCCGGCGGAAGCGGTGAACACCGGGGAGCTGTTTTTT.

This clonotype showed up many times. The CDR3 is CASSLEWLALKFF. CDR3 nucleotide sequence: TGTGCCAGCAGCTTAGAGTGGCTAGCGTTAAAGTTCTTC. The chain couples TRBV11-2 to TRBJ2-1; D is perhaps TRBD2 (6 bases). In germline, CDR1 is SGHAT, CDR2 FQNNGV. This CDR3 is built from 13 residues. Trimming stripped 0 bases from V and 14 bases from J, with 14 bases between.

This clonotype was counted many times. V usage is TRBV28 and J usage is TRBJ2-3; perhaps TRBD2 as D (5 bases). In germline, CDR1 is MDHEN, CDR2 SYDVKM. This CDR3 has 13 amino acids. The V end lost 3 bases, the J end lost 3 bases, and 7 bases lay between the germline ends. CDR3 sequence reads: CASSLGGTDTQYF. CDR3 nucleotide sequence: TGTGCCAGCAGTTTGGGCGGGACAGATACGCAGTATTTT.